These T cell receptor beta chains were read from a single sample in a study of T-cell memory formation after mild COVID-19. MiXCR, run by TCRdb on the 5' RACE reads, gives a single entry per CDR3 protein. The sample contains about 610,000 distinct CDR3 sequences, 17% of which appear only once. Sequencing was performed on PBMCs or a T cell subset sorted from them (not recorded which). The receptor set was obtained from an adult woman who had mild COVID-19 (a few samples of this study predate the infection). Cell type and time point are not known. The CDR3 runs from the conserved cysteine through the conserved F or W. Rows may omit the clone size; those that give it use once, few, many or a size class.

TRBV11-2	few	TRBJ2-3	CASSLFRVVAGDTDTQYF
TRBV12-3/TRBV12-4	few	TRBJ2-2	CASSIGWIGELFF
TRBV7-2	-	TRBJ1-2	CASSLVQGALYGYTF
TRBV6-5	-	TRBJ2-7	CASTGADRGPYEQYF
TRBV6-2/TRBV6-3	few	TRBJ2-6	CASSSLKALSGANVLTF
TRBV2	few	TRBJ1-1	CASSGGRGNTEAFF
TRBV12-3/TRBV12-4	many	TRBJ2-1	CASSIAGRGARDEQFF
TRBV6-6	few	TRBJ1-5	CASSYSTGGDQPQHF
TRBV7-8	-	TRBJ2-3	CASSLDGGGGADTQYF
TRBV15	few	TRBJ2-5	CATSRDREQETQYF
TRBV12-3/TRBV12-4	few	TRBJ2-3	CASRGEGLNTDTQYF
TRBV19	few	TRBJ2-5	CASSTRIGQGSKETQYF
TRBV24-1	-	TRBJ2-7	CATSKGQGGRSYEQYF
TRBV27	few	TRBJ2-3	CASSSTWTGGSDTQYF
TRBV28	few	TRBJ2-7	CASSLSREEQYF
TRBV4-3	-	TRBJ2-5	CASSQWTSGGETQYF
TRBV19	-	TRBJ1-5	CASSRTGGSQPQHF
TRBV20-1	-	TRBJ2-2	CSARDHSRLAGGGTGELFF
TRBV29-1	-	TRBJ2-7	CSVVRQGYEQYF
TRBV15	-	TRBJ1-5	CATSNQDRGGNQPQHF
TRBV5-1	few	TRBJ1-1	CASSLAGRGRPNTEAFF
TRBV7-2	-	TRBJ2-1	CASSPSKKEQFF
TRBV4-2	-	TRBJ2-3	CASTLATRGRDTQYF
TRBV27	few	TRBJ2-4	CASRLVGENIQYF
TRBV5-4	few	TRBJ2-3	CASRERGERDTQYF
TRBV28	-	TRBJ1-1	CASSTSSWNTEAFF
TRBV7-2	-	TRBJ2-6	CASSVGLAGFSGANVLTF
TRBV24-1	few	TRBJ2-1	CATSKQTSGRAWDEQFF
TRBV9	-	TRBJ2-3	CASSVGRGGQGDTQYF
TRBV25-1	-	TRBJ2-5	CASSGLAGAEETQYF
TRBV10-3	-	TRBJ2-5	CAISPGEGRETQYF
TRBV24-1	few	TRBJ1-5	CATRERGEGPQHF
TRBV24-1	-	TRBJ2-1	CATSDSRQQTNEQFF
TRBV7-9	many	TRBJ1-1	CASSLSGGTGEAFF
TRBV7-9	-	TRBJ2-3	CASSTPQPPLIMQYF
TRBV2	few	TRBJ2-1	CASRPSGVGSEQFF
TRBV5-1	many	TRBJ2-7	CASSLDFGNTYEQYF
TRBV6-5	-	TRBJ2-1	CASSYSIGAGVKNEQFF
TRBV4-1	-	TRBJ2-7	CASSQDRGSKQYF
TRBV7-6	few	TRBJ1-5	CASSSIPGQTNQPQHF
TRBV3-1	-	TRBJ1-2	CASSQARLGGGYTF
TRBV20-1	-	TRBJ2-1	CSACRLAGSYNEQFF
TRBV7-9	-	TRBJ1-1	CASSLPAGTEAFF
TRBV7-2	-	TRBJ1-5	CASSPFTNQPQHF
TRBV7-3	-	TRBJ2-3	CASSRTAGSTDTQYF
TRBV9	few	TRBJ2-7	CASSPRTGGLSEQYF
TRBV2	few	TRBJ1-1	CASAGVLQGTEAFF
TRBV24-1	few	TRBJ2-2	CAAQGRYTGELFF
TRBV7-9	few	TRBJ2-6	CASSLDGLGANVLTF